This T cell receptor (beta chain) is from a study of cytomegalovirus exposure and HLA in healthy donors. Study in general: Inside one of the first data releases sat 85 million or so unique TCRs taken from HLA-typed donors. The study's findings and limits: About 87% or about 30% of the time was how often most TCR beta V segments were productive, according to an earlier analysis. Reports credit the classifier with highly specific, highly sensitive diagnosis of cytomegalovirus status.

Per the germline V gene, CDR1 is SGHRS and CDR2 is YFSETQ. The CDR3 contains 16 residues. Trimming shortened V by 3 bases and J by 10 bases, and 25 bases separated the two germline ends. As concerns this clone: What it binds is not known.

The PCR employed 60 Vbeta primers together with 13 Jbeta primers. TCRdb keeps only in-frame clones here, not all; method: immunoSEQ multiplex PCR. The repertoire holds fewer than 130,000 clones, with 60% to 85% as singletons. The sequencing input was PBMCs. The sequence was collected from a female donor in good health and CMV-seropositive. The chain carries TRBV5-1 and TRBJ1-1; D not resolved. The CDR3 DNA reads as TGCGCCAGCAGCTGGGCGGGTTTCACGGAGGGTGGTTCAGCTTTCTTT. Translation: CASSWAGFTEGGSAFF.